A single sample gave rise to the 3 T cell receptor beta chains below, sequenced in a study of radiotherapy plus CTLA-4 blockade in lung cancer. The data were produced by immunoSEQ multiplex PCR, yet TCRdb's version contains in-frame clones alone and is incomplete. The table includes about 35,000 clones, around 83% detected once. The source was peripheral blood, collected from a patient treated with radiotherapy plus ipilimumab. The receptors stem from a human donor with non-small cell lung cancer who had stable disease on radiotherapy plus ipilimumab.

This clone has just a few counts. The V call is TRBV21-1, the J call TRBJ2-5; the D segment call TRBD1 is taken from the table without a DNA check. TRBV21-1 constitutes a pseudogene. This CDR3 has 13 amino acids. DNA for the CDR3: TGTGCCAGGACGATAGGACAGGGGGAGACCCAGTACTTC. It translates to CARTIGQGETQYF.

The chain joins TRBV28 to TRBJ1-1; D is ambiguous. Germline V gene sequence: CDR1 MDHEN, CDR2 SYDVKM. The CDR3 has 14 amino acids. The germline V and J ends were trimmed by 6 bases and 0 bases, with 11 bases remaining between them. In DNA, the CDR3 is TGTGCCAGCAGCCTCAGGAATTTGAACACTGAAGCTTTCTTT. It yields the protein CASSLRNLNTEAFF.

The V and J genes are TRBV4-2 and TRBJ1-2; 8 bases align to TRBD1. Germline values: CDR1 LGHNA, CDR2 YNFKEQ. The V and J ends lost 3 bases and 4 bases, in that order; junction bases with no gene match: 10. This CDR3 contains 16 residues. The CDR3 DNA follows: TGTGCCAGCAGCCAGCAGGGGACAGGTTCCATCTATGGCTACACCTTC. It yields the protein CASSQQGTGSIYGYTF.